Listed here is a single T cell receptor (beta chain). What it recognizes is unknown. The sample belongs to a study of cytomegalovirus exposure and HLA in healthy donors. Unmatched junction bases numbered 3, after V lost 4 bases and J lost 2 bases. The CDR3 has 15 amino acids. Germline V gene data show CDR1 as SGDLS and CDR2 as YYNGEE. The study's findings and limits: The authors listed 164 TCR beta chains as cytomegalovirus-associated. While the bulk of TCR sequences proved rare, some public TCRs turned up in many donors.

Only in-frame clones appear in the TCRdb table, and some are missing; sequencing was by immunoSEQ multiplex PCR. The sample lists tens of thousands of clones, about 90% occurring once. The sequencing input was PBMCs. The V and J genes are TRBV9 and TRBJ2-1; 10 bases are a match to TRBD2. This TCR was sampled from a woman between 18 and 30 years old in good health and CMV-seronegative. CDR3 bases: TGTGCCAGCAGCCCCCTAGCGGGAGCCTACAATGAGCAGTTCTTC. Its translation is CASSPLAGAYNEQFF.